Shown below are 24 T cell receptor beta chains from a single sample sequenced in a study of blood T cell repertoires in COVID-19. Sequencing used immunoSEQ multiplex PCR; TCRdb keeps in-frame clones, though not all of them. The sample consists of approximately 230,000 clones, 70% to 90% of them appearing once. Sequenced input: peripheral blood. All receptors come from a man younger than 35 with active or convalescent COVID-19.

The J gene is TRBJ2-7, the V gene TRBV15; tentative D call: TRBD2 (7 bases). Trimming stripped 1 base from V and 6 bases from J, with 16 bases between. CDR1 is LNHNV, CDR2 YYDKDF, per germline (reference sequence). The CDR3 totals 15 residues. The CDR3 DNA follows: TGTGCCACCAGCAGAGCCGCGGGGGCCGTGTCCGAGCAGTACTTC. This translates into CATSRAAGAVSEQYF.

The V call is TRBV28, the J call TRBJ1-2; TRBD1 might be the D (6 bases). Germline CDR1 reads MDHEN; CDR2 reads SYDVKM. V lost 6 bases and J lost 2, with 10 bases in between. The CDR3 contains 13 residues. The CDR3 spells CASSPTGNYGYTF. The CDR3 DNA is TGTGCCAGCAGCCCCACAGGGAACTATGGCTACACCTTC.

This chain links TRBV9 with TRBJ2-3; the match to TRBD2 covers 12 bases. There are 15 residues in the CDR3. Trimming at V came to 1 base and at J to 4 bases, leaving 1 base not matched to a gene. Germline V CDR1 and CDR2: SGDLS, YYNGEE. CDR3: CASSVLAGGPDTQYF. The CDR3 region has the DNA TGTGCCAGCAGCGTACTAGCGGGAGGGCCAGATACGCAGTATTTT. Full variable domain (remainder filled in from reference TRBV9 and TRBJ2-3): DSGVTQTPKHLITATGQRVTLRCSPRSGDLSVYWYQQSLDQGLQFLIQYYNGEERAKGNILERFSAQQFPDLHSELNLSSLELGDSALYFCASSVLAGGPDTQYFGPGTRLTVL.

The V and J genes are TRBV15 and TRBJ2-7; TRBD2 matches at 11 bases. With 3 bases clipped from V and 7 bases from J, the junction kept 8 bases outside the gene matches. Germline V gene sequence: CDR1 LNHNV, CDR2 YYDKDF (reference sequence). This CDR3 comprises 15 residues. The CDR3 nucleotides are TGTGCCACCAGCAGGGACCTAGCGGGGGGTGGAGAGCAGTACTTC. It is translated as CATSRDLAGGGEQYF.

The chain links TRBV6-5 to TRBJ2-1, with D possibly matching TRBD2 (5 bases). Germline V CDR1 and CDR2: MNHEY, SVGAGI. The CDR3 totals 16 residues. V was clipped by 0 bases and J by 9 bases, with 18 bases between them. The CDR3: CASSYSSGSPGGEQFF. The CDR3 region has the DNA TGTGCCAGCAGTTACTCGAGTGGGTCACCAGGAGGTGAGCAGTTCTTC.

CDR3 sequence (DNA): TGTGCCAGCAGCTTGGGACAGCCGCCCTACAATGAGCAGTTCTTC. This gives the protein CASSLGQPPYNEQFF. This chain links TRBV5-4 with TRBJ2-1, with D perhaps matching TRBD1 (5 bases). Germline values: CDR1 SGHNT, CDR2 YYREEE (reference sequence). This CDR3 is 15 amino acids long. Between the trimmed V and J ends, which lost 0 bases and 2 bases, there was a span of 9 bases.

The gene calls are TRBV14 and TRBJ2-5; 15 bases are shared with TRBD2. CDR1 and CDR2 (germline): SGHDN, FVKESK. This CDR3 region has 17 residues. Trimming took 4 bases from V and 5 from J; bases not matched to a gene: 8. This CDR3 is CASSRGLAGGPLETQYF. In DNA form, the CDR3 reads TGTGCCAGCAGCCGAGGACTAGCGGGAGGGCCGTTGGAGACCCAGTACTTC. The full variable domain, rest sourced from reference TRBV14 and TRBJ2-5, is EAGVTQFPSHSVIEKGQTVTLRCDPISGHDNLYWYRRVMGKEIKFLLHFVKESKQDESGMPNNRFLAERTGGTYSTLKVQPAELEDSGVYFCASSRGLAGGPLETQYFGPGTRLLVL.

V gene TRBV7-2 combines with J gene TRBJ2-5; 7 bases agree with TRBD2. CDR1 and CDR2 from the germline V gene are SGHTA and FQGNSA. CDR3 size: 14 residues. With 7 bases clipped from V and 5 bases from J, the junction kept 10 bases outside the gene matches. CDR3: CASTQSGARETQYF. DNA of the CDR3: TGTGCCAGCACTCAGAGCGGGGCCCGGGAGACCCAGTACTTC.

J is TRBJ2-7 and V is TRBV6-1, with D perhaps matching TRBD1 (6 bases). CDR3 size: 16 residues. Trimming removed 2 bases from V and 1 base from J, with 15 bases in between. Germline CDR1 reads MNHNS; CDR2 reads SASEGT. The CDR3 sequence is CASSEWGRGFSYEQYF. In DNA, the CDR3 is TGTGCCAGCAGTGAATGGGGCAGGGGATTTTCCTACGAGCAGTACTTC.

CDR3 bases: TGTGCCAGCAGTTCCCCTTTTACGGGAATCCAAGAGACCCAGTACTTC. Protein product: CASSSPFTGIQETQYF. The rearrangement links TRBV28 to TRBJ2-5; possibly TRBD2 for D (5 bases). V gave up 4 bases and J gave up 1 base, with 16 bases separating them. Germline assignment: CDR1 MDHEN and CDR2 SYDVKM. The CDR3 contains 16 residues.

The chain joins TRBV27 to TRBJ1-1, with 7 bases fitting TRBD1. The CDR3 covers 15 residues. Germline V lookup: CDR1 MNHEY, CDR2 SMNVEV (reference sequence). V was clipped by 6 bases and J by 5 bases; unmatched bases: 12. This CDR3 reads CASSPRQGSGTEAFF. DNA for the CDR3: TGTGCCAGCAGCCCACGACAGGGAAGTGGAACTGAAGCTTTCTTT.

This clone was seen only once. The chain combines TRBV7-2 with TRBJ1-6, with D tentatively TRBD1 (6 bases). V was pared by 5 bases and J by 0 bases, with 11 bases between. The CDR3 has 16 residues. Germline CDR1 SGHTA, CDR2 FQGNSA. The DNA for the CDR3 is TGTGCCAGCAGCCCTGGACAGAGCTCCTATAATTCACCCCTCCACTTT. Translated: CASSPGQSSYNSPLHF.

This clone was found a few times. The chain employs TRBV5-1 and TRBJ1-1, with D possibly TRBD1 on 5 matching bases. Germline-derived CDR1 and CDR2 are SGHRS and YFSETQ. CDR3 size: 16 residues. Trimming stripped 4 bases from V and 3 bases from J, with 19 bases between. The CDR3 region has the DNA TGCGCCAGCAGCGGGGCCCTCGGGGGGTTTGACACTGAAGCTTTCTTT. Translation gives CASSGALGGFDTEAFF.

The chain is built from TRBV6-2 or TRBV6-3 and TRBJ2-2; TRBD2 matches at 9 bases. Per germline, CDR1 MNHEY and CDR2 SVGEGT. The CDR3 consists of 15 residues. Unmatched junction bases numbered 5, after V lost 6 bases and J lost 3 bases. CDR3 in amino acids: CASSLAGAHTGELFF. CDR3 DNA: TGTGCCAGCAGCTTAGCGGGGGCCCACACCGGGGAGCTGTTTTTT.

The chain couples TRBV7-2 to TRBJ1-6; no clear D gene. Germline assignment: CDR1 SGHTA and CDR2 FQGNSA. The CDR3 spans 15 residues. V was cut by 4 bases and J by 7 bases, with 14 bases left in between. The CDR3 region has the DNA TGTGCCAGCAGCTCAACGGCGACGGGGAATTCACCCCTCCACTTT. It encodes CASSSTATGNSPLHF.

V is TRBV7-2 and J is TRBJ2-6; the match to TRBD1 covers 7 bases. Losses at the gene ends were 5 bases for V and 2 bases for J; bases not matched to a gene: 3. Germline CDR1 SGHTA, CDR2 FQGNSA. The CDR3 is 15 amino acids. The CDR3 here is CASSLQGPGANVLTF. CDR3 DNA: TGTGCCAGCAGCCTACAGGGGCCTGGGGCCAACGTCCTGACTTTC. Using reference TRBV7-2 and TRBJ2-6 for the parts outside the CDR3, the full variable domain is GAGVSQSPSNKVTEKGKDVELRCDPISGHTALYWYRQSLGQGLEFLIYFQGNSAPDKSGLPSDRFSAERTGGSVSTLTIQRTQQEDSAVYLCASSLQGPGANVLTFGAGSRLTVL.

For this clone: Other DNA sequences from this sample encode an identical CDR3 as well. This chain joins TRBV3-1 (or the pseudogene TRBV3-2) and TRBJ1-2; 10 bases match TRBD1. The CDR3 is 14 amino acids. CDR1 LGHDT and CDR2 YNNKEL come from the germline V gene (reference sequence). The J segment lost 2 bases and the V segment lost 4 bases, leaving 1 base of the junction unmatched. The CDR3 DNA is TGTGCCAGCAGCCCGGGACAGGGGAACTATGGCTACACCTTC. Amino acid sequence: CASSPGQGNYGYTF.

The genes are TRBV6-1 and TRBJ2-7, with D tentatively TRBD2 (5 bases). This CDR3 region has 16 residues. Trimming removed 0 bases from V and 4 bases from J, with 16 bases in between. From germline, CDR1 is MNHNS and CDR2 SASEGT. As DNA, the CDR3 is TGTGCCAGCAGTGAAGCGGCTGTGGGAAGAGGGTACGAGCAGTACTTC. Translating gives CASSEAAVGRGYEQYF.

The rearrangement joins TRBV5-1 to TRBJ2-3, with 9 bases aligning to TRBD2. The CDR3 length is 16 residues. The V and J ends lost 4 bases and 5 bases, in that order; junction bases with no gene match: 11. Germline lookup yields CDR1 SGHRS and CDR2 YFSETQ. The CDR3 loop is CASSTGASGIIDTQYF. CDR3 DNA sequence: TGCGCCAGCAGCACGGGAGCTAGCGGGATAATAGATACGCAGTATTTT.

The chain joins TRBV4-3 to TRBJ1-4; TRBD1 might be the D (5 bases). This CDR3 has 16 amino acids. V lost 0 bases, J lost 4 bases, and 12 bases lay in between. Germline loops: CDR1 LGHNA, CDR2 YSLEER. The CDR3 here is CASSQDETAINEKLFF. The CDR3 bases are TGCGCCAGCAGCCAAGATGAGACAGCTATTAATGAAAAACTGTTTTTT.

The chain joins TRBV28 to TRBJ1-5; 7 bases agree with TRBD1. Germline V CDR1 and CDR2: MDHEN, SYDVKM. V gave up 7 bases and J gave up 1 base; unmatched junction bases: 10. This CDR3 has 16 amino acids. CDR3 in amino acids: CASTLAWGQSNQPQHF. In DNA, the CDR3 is TGTGCCAGCACCCTAGCCTGGGGACAGAGCAATCAGCCCCAGCATTTT.

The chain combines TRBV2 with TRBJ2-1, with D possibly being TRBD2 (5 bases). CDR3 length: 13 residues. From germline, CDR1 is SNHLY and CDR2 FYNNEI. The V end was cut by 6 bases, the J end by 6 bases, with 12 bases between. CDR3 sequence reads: CASRITRGNEQFF. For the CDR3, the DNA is TGTGCCAGCAGGATAACTAGAGGCAATGAGCAGTTCTTC.

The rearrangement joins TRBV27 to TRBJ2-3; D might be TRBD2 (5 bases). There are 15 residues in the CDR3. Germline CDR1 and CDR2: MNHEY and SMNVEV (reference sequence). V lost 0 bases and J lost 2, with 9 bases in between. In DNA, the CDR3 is TGTGCCAGCAGTTTATCGGTACTAGACACAGATACGCAGTATTTT. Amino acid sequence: CASSLSVLDTDTQYF.

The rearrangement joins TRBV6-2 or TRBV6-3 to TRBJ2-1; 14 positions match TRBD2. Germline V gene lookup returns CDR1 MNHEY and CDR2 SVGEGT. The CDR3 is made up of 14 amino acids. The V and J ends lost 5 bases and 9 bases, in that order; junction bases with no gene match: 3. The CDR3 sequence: CASSRLAGGIEQFF. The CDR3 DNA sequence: TGTGCCAGCAGTAGACTAGCGGGAGGGATTGAGCAGTTCTTC.